This T cell receptor (beta chain) was obtained from a study of blood T cell repertoires in COVID-19. Study background: The United States, Italy and Spain supplied acute and convalescent COVID-19 samples. T cells, B-cell-depleted T cells, or PBMCs provided the cDNA or gDNA that served as material.

V shed 6 bases and J shed 10 bases, with 27 bases lying between them. In germline, CDR1 is LNHDA, CDR2 SQIVND (reference sequence). The CDR3 sequence is 16 residues long. How the authors handled the data: From reference gene primer amplification, estimates of nucleated cell counts were derived. Libraries were prepared by immunoSEQ multiplex PCR; TCRdb keeps only in-frame clonotypes and omits some of them. V and J calls and clone size are as listed in that table; D and trimming were resolved from the DNA. There are roughly 77,000 clones in the sample; 76% occur only once, and under 15% lies in the top ten.

This rearrangement joins TRBV19 to TRBJ2-5, with D tentatively TRBD1 (7 bases). This receptor was obtained from a man aged 55 to 70 with COVID-19, enrolled during active disease. What was sequenced was peripheral blood. CDR3 region: CASSTLGGQRVGGQYF. In DNA, the CDR3 is TGTGCCAGTAGCACCTTGGGGGGACAGAGAGTGGGGGGCCAGTACTTC.